This T cell receptor (beta chain) was sequenced during a study of T cells in localized non-small cell lung cancer. The germline V gene has CDR1 SGHRS and CDR2 YFSETQ. The CDR3 extends over 15 amino acids. V shed 4 bases, J shed 0 bases, and the junction held 4 bases outside the gene matches. Data came from immunoSEQ multiplex PCR; TCRdb stores just in-frame clones and leaves some out. The sample yields about 40,000 clones, roughly 79% seen once. The chain couples TRBV5-1 to TRBJ1-3; the match to TRBD1 covers 7 bases. Source: peripheral blood mononuclear cells, taken before any cancer treatment. The source is a male donor older than 55 with stage II lung adenocarcinoma. CDR3 DNA: TGCGCCAGCAGCATTACAGGGGACTCTGGAAACACCATATATTTT. It is translated as CASSITGDSGNTIYF.